This T cell receptor (beta chain) was captured in a study of sequential checkpoint blockade in melanoma. In the study overall: Patients were randomized 1:1 to nivolumab-then-ipilimumab or ipilimumab-then-nivolumab first-line. Maintenance nivolumab came after either treatment sequence. TCRbeta immunosequencing was performed on DNA from around 96 pretreatment melanoma tumor samples.

Documented treatment: randomized to nivolumab then ipilimumab (arm A) or the reverse (arm B). Germline-derived CDR1 and CDR2 are MDHEN and SYDVKM. The CDR3 has 15 amino acids. Trimming took 3 bases from V and 8 from J, leaving 16 bases between them. The table came from immunoSEQ multiplex PCR; TCRdb's copy has only in-frame clones and leaves some out. Here the sample spans roughly 950 clones, about 25% being singletons. This clone is classed as large. The sequencing here drew on tumor tissue (inferred from file names), taken from a patient given nivolumab and ipilimumab in sequence. The chain carries TRBV28 and TRBJ2-2; TRBD1 or TRBD2 may be the D gene (5 bases each). The receptor was derived from a human donor with melanoma. The CDR3 here is CASSFSGQGRGELFF. The CDR3 DNA reads as TGTGCCAGCAGTTTCTCGGGGCAAGGCAGGGGGGAGCTGTTTTTT.